This is a list of T cell receptor beta chains from one sample in a study of shared clonotypes between healthy human individuals. The data were produced by immunoSEQ multiplex PCR, yet TCRdb's version contains in-frame clones alone and is incomplete. The table has about 2.3 million clones, more than 85% seen once. The sequenced material came from naive CD4+ T cells from PBMCs. The receptor set was obtained from a man in his late teens or twenties in good health. Some clones in this sample may be carry-over from other donors' samples. Both conserved end residues are part of each CDR3.

TRBV11-1	TRBJ2-1	CASSLWNEQFF
TRBV25-1	TRBJ2-2	CASSEHRGRGTGELFF
TRBV9	TRBJ2-7	CASSLGTSGTYEQYF
TRBV7-2	TRBJ1-1	CASSIGLNTEAFF
TRBV18	TRBJ2-7	CASSPIRGIDEQYF
TRBV6-5	TRBJ1-1	CASSYSVQQLNTEAFF
TRBV6-5	TRBJ2-5	CASSYSISIAQETQYF
TRBV28	TRBJ2-5	CASSSNPIFPPRQGEEETQYF
TRBV29-1	TRBJ2-7	CSVGQGAYEQYF
TRBV11-1	TRBJ1-1	CASSFMNTEAFF
TRBV27	TRBJ1-2	CASSPLDPRGYTF
TRBV18	TRBJ2-3	CASSPSGITDTQYF
TRBV30	TRBJ1-2	CAWSPPGQGNYGYTF
TRBV6-1	TRBJ2-3	CASSDGLAGGGDTQYF
TRBV18	TRBJ2-7	CASSLNQGLAGGPYEQYF
TRBV9	TRBJ2-1	CASSVGSDEQFF
TRBV6-5	TRBJ2-7	CASSYSSTSYEQYF
TRBV2	TRBJ1-1	CASRDRWVEGDTEAFF
TRBV6-1	TRBJ1-2	CASSERAGRAGYTF
TRBV30	TRBJ2-7	CAWSVYAYEQYF
TRBV7-2	TRBJ1-2	CASSLTGVSGYTF
TRBV7-8	TRBJ2-2	CASSQEVELFF
TRBV9	TRBJ2-1	CASSVSGGSYNEQFF
TRBV2	TRBJ2-5	CASRIEETQYF
TRBV2	TRBJ2-2	CASSQYDRTGELFF
TRBV6-1	TRBJ2-3	CASSEALADTQYF
TRBV7-9	TRBJ2-7	CASSYRDTVSEQYF
TRBV7-9	TRBJ1-1	CASSLERTGATEAFF
TRBV19	TRBJ2-5	CASSMTSAAWETQYF
TRBV11-3	TRBJ2-1	CASSTSGGHNEQFF
TRBV6-5	TRBJ1-2	CASSYGYGIGYTF
TRBV7-8	TRBJ1-1	CASSSDGGIEAFF
TRBV27	TRBJ1-2	CASSRGQLYGYTF
TRBV6-1	TRBJ1-1	CASPPPRSRNTEAFF
TRBV9	TRBJ2-3	CASSVVAGGPLDTQYF
TRBV18	TRBJ1-5	CASSPDENQPQHF
TRBV5-1	TRBJ2-3	CASSPRGDRDTQYF
TRBV7-2	TRBJ2-1	CASSSTGTLNEQFF